This TCR beta chain was retrieved from a study of Ad26.COV2.S vaccination and SARS-CoV-2 variants. This sample's treatment: around 19 received Ad26.COV2.S at low or high dose, single or two shots; about 5 received placebo; per-sample allocation not given. Material that was analyzed had been drawn on day 63 after the first vaccine or placebo injection. Overall study results and limits: Vaccinees displayed broader spike-specific TCR repertoires than placebo recipients.

The protocol was immunoSEQ multiplex PCR, while the TCRdb copy is restricted to in-frame clones and leaves out a portion. Of about 350,000 clones detected, approximately 90% appear once; the ten largest clones hold around 6.4%. This clone was recorded a few times. Its specificity is unknown. The CDR3 loop spans 15 amino acids. Per the germline V gene, CDR1 is SEHNR and CDR2 is FQNEAQ (reference sequence). V was clipped by 6 bases and J by 8 bases; unmatched bases: 12. The material was peripheral blood, obtained in a trial of Ad26.COV2.S vaccine versus placebo. The TCR sequence derives from a person between 18 and 60 years old who received the Ad26.COV2.S COVID-19 vaccine or a placebo. The chain is built from TRBV7-9 and TRBJ1-2, with 10 bases lining up with TRBD1. The CDR3 sequence: CASRKPGQGREGYTF. For the CDR3, the DNA is TGTGCCAGCAGAAAACCGGGACAGGGGAGGGAGGGCTACACCTTC.